A single sample gave rise to the 24 T cell receptor beta chains below, sequenced in a study of blood T cell repertoires in COVID-19. Only in-frame clones appear in the TCRdb table, and some are missing; sequencing was by immunoSEQ multiplex PCR. The table records approximately 220,000 clones, 87% of them present only once. Sequencing was done on a sample of peripheral blood. The receptors here all came from a man between 60 and 75 years old who had recovered from COVID-19.

The V gene is TRBV7-9, the J gene TRBJ1-5, with D unresolved. Trimming took 2 bases from V and 0 from J, leaving 8 bases between them. Germline V gene lookup returns CDR1 SEHNR and CDR2 FQNEAQ (reference sequence). This CDR3 has 15 residues. Here the CDR3 reads CASSLFGDSNQPQHF. The CDR3 DNA follows: TGTGCCAGCAGCTTATTCGGTGATAGCAATCAGCCCCAGCATTTT.

This CDR3 is CASSQETDLAGYTF. The DNA for the CDR3 is TGCGCCAGCAGCCAAGAGACGGACTTAGCCGGCTACACCTTC. The chain joins TRBV4-3 to TRBJ1-2; no clear D gene. Germline assignment: CDR1 LGHNA and CDR2 YSLEER. The CDR3 extends over 14 amino acids. Trimming stripped 0 bases from V and 8 bases from J, with 13 bases between.

The V call is TRBV28, the J call TRBJ1-1; D ambiguous. There are 12 residues in the CDR3. Trimming removed 1 base from V and 4 bases from J, with 4 bases in between. Germline lookup yields CDR1 MDHEN and CDR2 SYDVKM. The CDR3 here is CASSLSSTEAFF. The CDR3 DNA is TGTGCCAGCAGTTTATCTTCCACTGAAGCTTTCTTT.

V gene TRBV5-4 combines with J gene TRBJ2-7; D not certain. Germline CDR1 and CDR2: SGHNT and YYREEE (reference sequence). The CDR3 extends over 13 amino acids. V was shortened by 4 bases and J by 0 bases, with 8 bases between the two germline ends. The CDR3 DNA reads TGTGCCAGCAGCCGCATCAGCTCCTACGAGCAGTACTTC. Translation gives CASSRISSYEQYF.

Of note for this clone: Within the sample, other DNA sequences also encode this same CDR3. CDR3 region: CASSPRTEDGYTF. The CDR3 DNA reads TGTGCCAGCTCACCACGGACAGAGGATGGCTACACCTTC. The genes are TRBV18 and TRBJ1-2; the D gene is possibly TRBD1 (6 bases). V lost 1 base and J 6 bases, leaving 9 bases between the germline ends. The germline V gene encodes CDR1 KGHSH and CDR2 LQKENI. The CDR3 covers 13 residues.

The V and J genes are TRBV6-5 and TRBJ2-7, with 8 positions matching TRBD2. The V segment lost 5 bases and the J segment 2 bases; nucleotides outside the gene matches: 5. CDR1 and CDR2 from the germline V gene are MNHEY and SVGAGI. The CDR3 contains 14 residues. The CDR3: CASSQSGGTYEQYF. The CDR3 bases are TGTGCCAGCAGTCAGTCGGGGGGGACCTACGAGCAGTACTTC.

The CDR3 here is CASSQDPLGTLAEAFF. In DNA, the CDR3 is TGTGCCAGCAGCCAAGATCCCCTCGGGACTCTCGCTGAAGCTTTCTTT. This rearrangement joins TRBV4-2 to TRBJ1-1; a weak D match, TRBD1 (5 bases). The CDR3 loop spans 16 amino acids. V lost 0 bases, J lost 6 bases, and 17 bases lay in between. CDR1 is LGHNA, CDR2 YNFKEQ, per germline.

The CDR3 coding sequence is TGTGCCTGGAGTGTACGCCCTCGCGGGAGAAAGTATTTT. Its translation: CAWSVRPRGRKYF. The rearrangement uses TRBV30 and TRBJ2-3, with 7 bases that match TRBD2. The CDR3 runs to 13 residues. CDR1 is GTSNPN, CDR2 SVGIG, per germline (reference sequence). The V and J ends lost 0 bases and 13 bases, in that order; junction bases with no gene match: 10.

DNA for the CDR3: TGTGCCAGCAGCTTATTGGTTGAGGCCGGACAGGGAGGCGAGCAGTACTTC. It yields the protein CASSLLVEAGQGGEQYF. This chain links TRBV7-2 with TRBJ2-7; 8 nucleotides align to TRBD1. The length of the CDR3 is 17 residues. V shed 2 bases, J shed 6 bases, and the junction held 15 bases outside the gene matches. CDR1 is SGHTA, CDR2 FQGNSA, per germline.

The CDR3 here is CATSSSGTGLQFF. The DNA of the CDR3 is TGTGCCACCAGTTCCAGCGGGACGGGTTTGCAGTTCTTC. V usage is TRBV24-1 and J usage is TRBJ2-1; 7 bases are a match to TRBD2. From germline, CDR1 is KGHDR and CDR2 SFDVKD. The CDR3 consists of 13 residues. V was clipped by 6 bases and J by 12 bases; unmatched bases: 10.

This chain connects TRBV5-1 to TRBJ2-7; 7 bases map to TRBD2. There are 14 residues in the CDR3. V shed 0 bases and J 5 bases; nucleotides not matched to a gene: 5. Germline V lookup: CDR1 SGHRS, CDR2 YFSETQ. This CDR3 reads CASSLEGRGDEQYF. DNA for the CDR3: TGCGCCAGCAGCTTGGAGGGTCGGGGGGACGAGCAGTACTTC. Filled out from reference TRBV5-1 and TRBJ2-7, the complete variable domain reads KAGVTQTPRYLIKTRGQQVTLSCSPISGHRSVSWYQQTPGQGLQFLFEYFSETQRNKGNFPGRFSGRQFSNSRSEMNVSTLELGDSALYLCASSLEGRGDEQYFGPGTRLTVT.

The CDR3 sequence: CASMSGGVYEQYF. The CDR3 DNA reads as TGTGCCAGCATGTCCGGGGGGGTATACGAGCAGTACTTC. The chain joins TRBV6-6 to TRBJ2-7; TRBD2 agrees at 8 bases. Germline V gives CDR1 MNHNY, CDR2 SVGAGI (reference sequence). V trimming: 7 bases; J trimming: 4 bases; junction bases outside the gene matches: 6. The CDR3 is made up of 13 amino acids.

The rearrangement joins TRBV2 to TRBJ2-3; perhaps TRBD2 as D (6 bases). The CDR3 has 14 amino acids. Between the trimmed V and J ends, which lost 10 bases and 6 bases, there was a span of 20 bases. Germline V lookup: CDR1 SNHLY, CDR2 FYNNEI. The CDR3 region is CAIKIGGFADTQYF. DNA of the CDR3: TGTGCCATCAAAATCGGAGGGTTTGCCGATACGCAGTATTTT. The whole variable domain, filled in from reference TRBV2 and TRBJ2-3, reads EPEVTQTPSHQVTQMGQEVILRCVPISNHLYFYWYRQILGQKVEFLVSFYNNEISEKSEIFDDQFSVERPDGSNFTLKIRSTKLEDSAMYFCAIKIGGFADTQYFGPGTRLTVL.

V gene TRBV7-2 combines with J gene TRBJ1-2, with 9 positions matching TRBD1. This CDR3 is 15 amino acids long. V was pared by 6 bases and J by 1 base, with 6 bases of the junction left unmatched. Per the germline V gene, CDR1 is SGHTA and CDR2 is FQGNSA. In DNA form, the CDR3 reads TGTGCCAGCAGAGACGGGACAGGGTTTAACTATGGCTACACCTTC. Residues: CASRDGTGFNYGYTF.

This sequence joins TRBV7-8 and TRBJ2-2; TRBD1 agrees at 7 bases. Looked up from germline, CDR1 is SGHVS and CDR2 is FQNEAQ. The length of the CDR3 is 16 residues. Trimming removed 0 bases from V and 2 bases from J; junction bases left unmatched: 3. DNA for the CDR3: TGTGCCAGCAGCTTAGCGAACAGGGGAAACACCGGGGAGCTGTTTTTT. It translates to CASSLANRGNTGELFF.

This rearrangement joins TRBV10-3 to TRBJ2-1; 14 bases agree with TRBD2. The CDR3 consists of 17 residues. Per germline, CDR1 ENHRY and CDR2 SYGVKD. V trimming: 2 bases; J trimming: 6 bases; junction bases outside the gene matches: 6. CDR3 loop: CAISEPTSGRAFNEQFF. The CDR3 DNA is TGTGCCATCAGTGAGCCGACTAGCGGGAGGGCCTTCAATGAGCAGTTCTTC.

This chain links TRBV3-1 (or the pseudogene TRBV3-2) with TRBJ2-7; possible D gene TRBD2, 6 bases. In germline, CDR1 is LGHDT, CDR2 YNNKEL (reference sequence). This CDR3 has 17 residues. Trimming took off 1 base at V and 3 bases at J, with 19 bases between the two ends. The CDR3 region is CASSQGRATARLYEQYF. As DNA, the CDR3 is TGTGCCAGCAGCCAAGGGAGGGCGACAGCCAGACTCTACGAGCAGTACTTC.

In this sample, this clone turned up once. The V call is TRBV28, the J call TRBJ2-1, with 7 bases identical to TRBD2. This CDR3 contains 16 residues. Germline loops: CDR1 MDHEN, CDR2 SYDVKM. V lost 8 bases to trimming and J lost 8 bases; unmatched junction nucleotides: 18. The CDR3 region is CASGGGSGRLGDEQFF. The CDR3 DNA reads TGTGCCAGCGGCGGGGGATCCGGGAGGCTGGGCGATGAGCAGTTCTTC.

This sequence joins TRBV28 and TRBJ2-1; TRBD2 aligns across 9 bases. Unmatched junction bases numbered 13, after V lost 1 base and J lost 6 bases. The germline CDR1 and CDR2 sequences are MDHEN and SYDVKM. This CDR3 has 18 amino acids. The CDR3 protein is CASSLFGGGGRDSNEQFF. CDR3 DNA: TGTGCCAGCAGTTTATTCGGCGGGGGCGGGAGGGATAGCAATGAGCAGTTCTTC.

As concerns this clone: At one end the junction does not follow the germline gene, possibly because of a read error. V and J are TRBV28 and TRBJ2-7, with TRBD2 matching over 7 bases. Germline V CDR1 and CDR2: MDHEN, SYDVKM. This CDR3 has 11 residues. The CDR3 DNA reads as TGTGCCAGCCGAGCGGGGCCCTTGAGTGACTTC. This gives the protein CASRAGPLSDF.

V gene TRBV19 combines with J gene TRBJ2-3, with 11 nucleotides matching TRBD2. Per germline, CDR1 LNHDA and CDR2 SQIVND (reference sequence). The V gene end was trimmed by 3 bases and the J gene end by 2 bases; junction bases not matched to a gene: 10. The CDR3 extends over 18 amino acids. The CDR3 spells CASSIGTSGNYYTDTQYF. CDR3 sequence (DNA): TGTGCCAGTAGTATTGGGACTAGCGGAAACTACTACACAGATACGCAGTATTTT.

V usage is TRBV27 and J usage is TRBJ2-7; D possibly corresponds to TRBD1 (5 bases). V gave up 1 base and J gave up 6 bases, with 16 bases separating them. The CDR3 runs 15 residues. Germline-derived CDR1 and CDR2 are MNHEY and SMNVEV (reference sequence). The CDR3 bases are TGTGCCAGCAGTTTATGGGGCGTTGCAGTTGCCGAGCAGTACTTC. This translates into CASSLWGVAVAEQYF.

The chain links TRBV30 to TRBJ2-7, with D maybe TRBD1 (6 bases). The CDR3 consists of 11 residues. The germline V gene encodes CDR1 GTSNPN and CDR2 SVGIG (reference sequence). V lost 3 bases and J lost 4, with 7 bases in between. The CDR3 DNA reads TGTGCCTGGAGGGACAGTTACGAGCAGTACTTC. This translates into CAWRDSYEQYF.

This chain links TRBV11-2 with TRBJ2-1; 9 nucleotides align to TRBD1. The CDR3 consists of 15 residues. J was trimmed by 9 bases and V by 1 base; bases with no gene match: 7. Germline V gene lookup returns CDR1 SGHAT and CDR2 FQNNGV. The CDR3 DNA reads as TGTGCCAGCAGCTTAGTGTTACAGGGGGCGGGTGAGCAGTTCTTC. This encodes CASSLVLQGAGEQFF.